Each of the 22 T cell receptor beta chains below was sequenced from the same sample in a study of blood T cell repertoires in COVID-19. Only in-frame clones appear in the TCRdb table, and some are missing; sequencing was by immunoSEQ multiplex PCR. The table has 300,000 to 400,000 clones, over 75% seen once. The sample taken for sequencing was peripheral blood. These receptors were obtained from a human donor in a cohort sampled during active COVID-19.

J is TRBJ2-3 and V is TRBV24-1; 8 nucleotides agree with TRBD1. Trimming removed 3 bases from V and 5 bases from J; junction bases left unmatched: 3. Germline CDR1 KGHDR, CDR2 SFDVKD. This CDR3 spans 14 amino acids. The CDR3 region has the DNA TGTGCCACCAGTGATCCAGGGGGCAGAGATACGCAGTATTTT. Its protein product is CATSDPGGRDTQYF.

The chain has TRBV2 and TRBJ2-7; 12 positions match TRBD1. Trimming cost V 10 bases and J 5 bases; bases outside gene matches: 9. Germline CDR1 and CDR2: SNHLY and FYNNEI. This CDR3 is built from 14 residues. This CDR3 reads CATGTGGIAHEQYF. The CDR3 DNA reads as TGTGCCACCGGGACAGGGGGCATCGCCCACGAGCAGTACTTC.

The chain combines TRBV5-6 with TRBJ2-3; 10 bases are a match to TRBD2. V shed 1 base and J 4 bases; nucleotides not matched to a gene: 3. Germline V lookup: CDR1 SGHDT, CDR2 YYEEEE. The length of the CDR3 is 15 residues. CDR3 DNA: TGTGCCAGCAGCTTGCTAGCGGGGGTTGCAGATACGCAGTATTTT. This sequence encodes CASSLLAGVADTQYF.

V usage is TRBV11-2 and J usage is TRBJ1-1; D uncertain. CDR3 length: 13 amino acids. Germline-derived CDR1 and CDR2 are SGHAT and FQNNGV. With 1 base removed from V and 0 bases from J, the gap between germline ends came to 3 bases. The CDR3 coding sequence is TGTGCCAGCAGCTTAGTAATGAACACTGAAGCTTTCTTT. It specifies CASSLVMNTEAFF.

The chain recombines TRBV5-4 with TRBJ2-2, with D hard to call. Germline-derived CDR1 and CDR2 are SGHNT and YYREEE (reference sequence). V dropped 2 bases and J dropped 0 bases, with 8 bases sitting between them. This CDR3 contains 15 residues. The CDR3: CASSFLASNTGELFF. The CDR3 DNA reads TGTGCCAGCAGCTTCTTGGCATCGAACACCGGGGAGCTGTTTTTT.

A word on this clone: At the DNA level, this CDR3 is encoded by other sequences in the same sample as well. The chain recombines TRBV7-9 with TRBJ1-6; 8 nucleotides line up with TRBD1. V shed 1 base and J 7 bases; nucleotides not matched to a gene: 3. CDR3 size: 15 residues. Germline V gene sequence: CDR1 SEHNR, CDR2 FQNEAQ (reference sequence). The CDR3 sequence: CASSLVQGENSPLHF. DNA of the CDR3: TGTGCCAGCAGCTTAGTACAGGGGGAAAATTCACCCCTCCACTTT.

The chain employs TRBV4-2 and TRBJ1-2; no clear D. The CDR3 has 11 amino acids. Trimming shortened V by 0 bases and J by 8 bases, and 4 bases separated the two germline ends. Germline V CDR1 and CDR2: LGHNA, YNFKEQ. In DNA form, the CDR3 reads TGTGCCAGCAGCCAAGACCGGGGCTACACCTTC. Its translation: CASSQDRGYTF.

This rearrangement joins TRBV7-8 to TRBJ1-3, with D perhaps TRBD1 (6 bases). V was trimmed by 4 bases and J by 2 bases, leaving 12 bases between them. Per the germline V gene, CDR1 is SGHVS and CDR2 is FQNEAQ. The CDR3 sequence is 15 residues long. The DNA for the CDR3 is TGTGCCAGCAGCTCGACAGGCATTACTGGAAACACCATATATTTT. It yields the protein CASSSTGITGNTIYF.

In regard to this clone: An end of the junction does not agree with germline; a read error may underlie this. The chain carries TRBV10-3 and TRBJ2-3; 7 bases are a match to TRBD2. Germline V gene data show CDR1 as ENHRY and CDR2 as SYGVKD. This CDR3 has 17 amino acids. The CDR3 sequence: CAMSELGGTIHTDTQYF. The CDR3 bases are TGTGCCATGAGTGAGCTCGGGGGGACTATACACACAGATACGCAGTATTTT.

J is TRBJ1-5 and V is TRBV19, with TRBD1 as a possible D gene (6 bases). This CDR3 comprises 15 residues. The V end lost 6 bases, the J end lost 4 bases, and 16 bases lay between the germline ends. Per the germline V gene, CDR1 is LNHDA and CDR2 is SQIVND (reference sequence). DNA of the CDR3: TGTGCCAGTAGCATTCTCGGGACACCTAATCAGCCCCAGCATTTT. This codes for CASSILGTPNQPQHF.

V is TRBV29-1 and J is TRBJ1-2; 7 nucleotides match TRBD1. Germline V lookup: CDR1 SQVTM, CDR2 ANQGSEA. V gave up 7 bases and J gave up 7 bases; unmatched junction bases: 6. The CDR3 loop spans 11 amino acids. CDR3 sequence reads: CSGRRGLGYTF. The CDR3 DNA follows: TGCAGCGGGAGGAGGGGGCTTGGCTACACCTTC.

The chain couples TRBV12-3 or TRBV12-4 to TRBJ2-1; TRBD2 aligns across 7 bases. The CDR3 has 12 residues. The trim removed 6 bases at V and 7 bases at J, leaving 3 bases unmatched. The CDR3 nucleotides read TGTGCCAGCAGGGGGGGGGAAAATGAGCAGTTCTTC. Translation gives CASRGGENEQFF.

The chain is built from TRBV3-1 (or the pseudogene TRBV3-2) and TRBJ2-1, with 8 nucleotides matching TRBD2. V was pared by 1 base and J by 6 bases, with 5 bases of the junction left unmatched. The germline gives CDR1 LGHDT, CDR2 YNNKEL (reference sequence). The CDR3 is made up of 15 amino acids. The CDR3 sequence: CASSQVRLAGNEQFF. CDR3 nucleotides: TGTGCCAGCAGCCAAGTCCGCCTAGCGGGCAATGAGCAGTTCTTC.

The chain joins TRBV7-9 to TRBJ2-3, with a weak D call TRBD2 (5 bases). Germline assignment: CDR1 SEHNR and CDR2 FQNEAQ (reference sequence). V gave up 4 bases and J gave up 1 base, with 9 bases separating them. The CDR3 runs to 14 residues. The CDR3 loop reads CASSSHGGTDTQYF. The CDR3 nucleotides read TGTGCCAGCAGCTCACACGGGGGCACAGATACGCAGTATTTT.

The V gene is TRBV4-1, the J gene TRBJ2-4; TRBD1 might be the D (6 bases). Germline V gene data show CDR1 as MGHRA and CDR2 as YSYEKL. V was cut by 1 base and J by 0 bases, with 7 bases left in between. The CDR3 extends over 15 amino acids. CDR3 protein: CASSQGGLAKNIQYF. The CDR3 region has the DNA TGCGCCAGCAGCCAAGGGGGGCTAGCCAAAAACATTCAGTACTTC.

CDR3 nucleotide sequence: TGTGCCAGCAGCCAAGGGAGCTACGAGCAGTACTTC. Encoded protein: CASSQGSYEQYF. This chain joins TRBV3-1 (or the pseudogene TRBV3-2) and TRBJ2-7; no clear D. The V and J ends lost 1 base and 3 bases respectively, with 4 bases between them. This CDR3 has 12 residues. The germline gives CDR1 LGHDT, CDR2 YNNKEL (reference sequence).

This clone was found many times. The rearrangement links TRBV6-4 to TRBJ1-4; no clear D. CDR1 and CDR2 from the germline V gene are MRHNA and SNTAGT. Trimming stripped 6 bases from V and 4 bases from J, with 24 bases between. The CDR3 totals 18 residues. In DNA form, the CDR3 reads TGTGCCAGCAGGGGCCCCGAGGGCAACCCAGTTGGTAATGAAAAACTGTTTTTT. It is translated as CASRGPEGNPVGNEKLFF.

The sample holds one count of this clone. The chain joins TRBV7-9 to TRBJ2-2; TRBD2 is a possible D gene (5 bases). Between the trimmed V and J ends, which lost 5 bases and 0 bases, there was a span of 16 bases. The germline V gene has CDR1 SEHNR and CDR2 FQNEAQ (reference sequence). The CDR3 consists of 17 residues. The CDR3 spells CASSHLAGVTNTGELFF. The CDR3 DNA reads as TGTGCCAGCAGCCACCTCGCCGGGGTCACGAACACCGGGGAGCTGTTTTTT.

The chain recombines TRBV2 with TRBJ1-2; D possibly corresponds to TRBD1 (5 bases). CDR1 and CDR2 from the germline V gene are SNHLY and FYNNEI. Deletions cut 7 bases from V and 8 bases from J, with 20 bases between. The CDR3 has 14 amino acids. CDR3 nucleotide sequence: TGTGCCAGCACCCTCATGGGGCCCCACGAAGGCTACACCTTC. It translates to CASTLMGPHEGYTF.

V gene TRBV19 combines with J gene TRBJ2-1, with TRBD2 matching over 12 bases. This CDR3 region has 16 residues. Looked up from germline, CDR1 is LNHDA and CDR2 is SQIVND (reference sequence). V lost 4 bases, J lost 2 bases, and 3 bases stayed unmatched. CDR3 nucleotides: TGTGCCAGTAGTAGGACTAGCGGGGTGACCTACAATGAGCAGTTCTTC. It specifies CASSRTSGVTYNEQFF.

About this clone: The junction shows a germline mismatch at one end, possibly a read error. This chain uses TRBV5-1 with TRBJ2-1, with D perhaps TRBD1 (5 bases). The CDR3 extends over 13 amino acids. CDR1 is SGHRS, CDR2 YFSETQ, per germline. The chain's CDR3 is CASSLDTYNEQFF. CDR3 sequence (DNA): TGCGCCAGCAGTTTGGACACCTACAATGAGCAGTTCTTC.

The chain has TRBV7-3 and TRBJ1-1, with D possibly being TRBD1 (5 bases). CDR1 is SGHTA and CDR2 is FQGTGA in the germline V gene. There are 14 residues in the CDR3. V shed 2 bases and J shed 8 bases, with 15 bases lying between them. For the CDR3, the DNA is TGTGCCAGCAGCTTATCCCAGGGCCACCCAGAAGCTTTCTTT. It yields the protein CASSLSQGHPEAFF.